The 28 T cell receptor beta chains reported below all come from one sample, sequenced in a study of blood T cells in healthy people across ages. PCR was performed a second time for 7 to 11 cycles using a sample-barcoded 5' primer and a J-beta primer mix. A single record per CDR3 protein comes from TCRdb applying MiXCR to the 5' RACE reads. The table includes around 710,000 distinct CDR3 sequences, roughly 43% detected once. The sample consisted of blood. These receptors all stem from a woman aged 60-70 years in good health.

J is TRBJ2-1 and V is TRBV5-1, with 14 bases matching TRBD2. J gave up 10 bases and V 1 base, and 13 bases lay outside the gene matches. Germline lookup yields CDR1 SGHRS and CDR2 YFSETQ. The length of the CDR3 is 18 residues. CDR3 DNA sequence: TGCGCCAGCAGCTTGTTCCCCACCGGACTAGCGGGGGGTCAGGAGCAGTTCTTC. Protein: CASSLFPTGLAGGQEQFF.

The chain employs TRBV7-2 and TRBJ1-6; no definite D call. The length of the CDR3 is 15 residues. Germline CDR1 reads SGHTA; CDR2 reads FQGNSA. Trimming cost V 0 bases and J 6 bases, with 9 bases left between them. CDR3 nucleotide sequence: TGTGCCAGCAGCTTAGCCTCTCGGGGTAATTCACCCCTCCACTTT. This codes for CASSLASRGNSPLHF. Filled out from reference TRBV7-2 and TRBJ1-6, the complete variable domain reads GAGVSQSPSNKVTEKGKDVELRCDPISGHTALYWYRQSLGQGLEFLIYFQGNSAPDKSGLPSDRFSAERTGGSVSTLTIQRTQQEDSAVYLCASSLASRGNSPLHFGNGTRLTVT.

This clonotype was observed a few times. The V call is TRBV7-2, the J call TRBJ2-1; D is perhaps TRBD1 (6 bases). The CDR3 runs 15 residues. CDR1 SGHTA and CDR2 FQGNSA come from the germline V gene. V dropped 7 bases and J dropped 6 bases, with 19 bases sitting between them. CDR3 loop: CASTPQGSSANEQFF. DNA of the CDR3: TGTGCCAGCACCCCACAGGGTTCGTCTGCCAATGAGCAGTTCTTC.

The gene calls are TRBV5-1 and TRBJ2-1; 10 nucleotides align to TRBD1. V dropped 0 bases and J dropped 2; count of bases not matched to a gene: 2. The CDR3 has 16 residues. CDR1 and CDR2 from the germline V gene are SGHRS and YFSETQ. CDR3 bases: TGCGCCAGCAGCTTGGGGGACAGGGGTACCTACAATGAGCAGTTCTTC. The encoded protein is CASSLGDRGTYNEQFF. The full variable domain, rest sourced from reference TRBV5-1 and TRBJ2-1, is KAGVTQTPRYLIKTRGQQVTLSCSPISGHRSVSWYQQTPGQGLQFLFEYFSETQRNKGNFPGRFSGRQFSNSRSEMNVSTLELGDSALYLCASSLGDRGTYNEQFFGPGTRLTVL.

V usage is TRBV15 and J usage is TRBJ1-2, with a weak D call TRBD1 (5 bases). V was cut by 4 bases and J by 0 bases, with 12 bases left in between. This CDR3 has 15 residues. Germline CDR1 reads LNHNV; CDR2 reads YYDKDF (reference sequence). The CDR3 bases are TGTGCCACCAGCAAAAGTCAGGGATCTAACTATGGCTACACCTTC. Protein: CATSKSQGSNYGYTF.

The V and J genes are TRBV29-1 and TRBJ2-2, with TRBD1 identical over 7 bases. After removal of 6 bases from V and 5 bases from J, the junction contained 3 bases not matched to a gene. From germline, CDR1 is SQVTM and CDR2 ANQGSEA. The CDR3 is 12 residues long. Here the CDR3 reads CSVGGLTGELFF. The DNA for the CDR3 is TGCAGCGTAGGGGGCCTAACCGGGGAGCTGTTTTTT.

This clonotype has just a few counts. The chain links TRBV5-1 to TRBJ1-5; 7 bases line up with TRBD1. The CDR3 extends over 15 amino acids. CDR1 is SGHRS and CDR2 is YFSETQ in the germline V gene. J lost 4 bases, V lost 0 bases, and 4 bases had no gene match. The CDR3 DNA sequence: TGCGCCAGCAGCTTGGAGGGGGCAGATAATCAGCCCCAGCATTTT. It is translated as CASSLEGADNQPQHF.

This clonotype appeared a few times. The chain uses TRBV6-1 and TRBJ1-2, with D hard to call. CDR1 is MNHNS, CDR2 SASEGT, per germline. The length of the CDR3 is 13 residues. Between the trimmed V and J ends, which lost 2 bases and 3 bases, there was a span of 7 bases. Here the CDR3 DNA reads TGTGCCAGCAGTGAAATGTCCCACTATGGCTACACCTTC. Encoded protein: CASSEMSHYGYTF.

This chain's CDR3 is CASSLSQTDGYTF. The CDR3 DNA sequence: TGTGCCAGCAGCTTAAGCCAGACTGATGGCTACACCTTC. The chain couples TRBV7-9 to TRBJ1-2; D unclear. The CDR3 sequence is 13 residues long. Per the germline V gene, CDR1 is SEHNR and CDR2 is FQNEAQ (reference sequence). V gave up 2 bases and J gave up 6 bases, with 10 bases separating them.

This clonotype was observed a few times. V gene TRBV20-1 combines with J gene TRBJ2-5; 9 bases map to TRBD2. The J call may be wrong; the DNA end is better matched by TRBJ2-7. This CDR3 is 17 amino acids long. Germline CDR1 DFQATT, CDR2 SNEGSKA (reference sequence). DNA of the CDR3: TGCAGTGCCACTAGAGAAGCGGGGGGTCACAGCAACTACGAGCAGTACTTC. This gives the protein CSATREAGGHSNYEQYF.

CDR3 coding DNA: TGCAGTGCTGGGCAGGGGGCCTCCCAGGCCCAGCATTTT. Translation gives CSAGQGASQAQHF. V gene TRBV20-1 combines with J gene TRBJ1-5, with 8 bases lining up with TRBD1. The germline CDR1 and CDR2 sequences are DFQATT and SNEGSKA (reference sequence). J lost 11 bases, V lost 5 bases, and 11 bases had no gene match. The CDR3 consists of 13 residues.

CDR3 DNA sequence: TGTGCCAGCGGTAGGGGTTTGAAGCCCCAGCATTTT. Its translation: CASGRGLKPQHF. The genes are TRBV6-5 and TRBJ1-5; D possibly corresponds to TRBD1 (5 bases). CDR3 length: 12 residues. Trimming left V 8 bases short and J 8 bases short, with 13 bases between. The germline V gene encodes CDR1 MNHEY and CDR2 SVGAGI.

This rearrangement joins TRBV11-2 to TRBJ2-2, with 9 bases matching TRBD1. The CDR3 runs to 16 residues. The germline V gene encodes CDR1 SGHAT and CDR2 FQNNGV. The junction had 4 bases not matched to a gene; V was cut back by 1 base and J by 4 bases. The CDR3 DNA is TGTGCCAGCAGCTTAGTTTCGGACAGGGGCACCGGGGAGCTGTTTTTT. The encoded protein is CASSLVSDRGTGELFF.

V and J are TRBV20-1 and TRBJ2-5, with D possibly TRBD2 on 7 matching bases. The CDR3 has 12 residues. CDR1 DFQATT and CDR2 SNEGSKA come from the germline V gene (reference sequence). Trimming took off 3 bases at V and 11 bases at J, with 16 bases between the two ends. DNA of the CDR3: TGCAGTGCTAGGGGTCCCGGGGGGCAGCAGTACTTC. It yields the protein CSARGPGGQQYF.

The CDR3 DNA sequence: TGCACCCCCCACGAGGATCAGCCCCAGCATTTT. This translates into CTPHEDQPQHF. The V and J genes are TRBV29-1 and TRBJ1-5, with unresolved D. The CDR3 has 11 amino acids. In germline, CDR1 is SQVTM, CDR2 ANQGSEA.

This clonotype was detected only a few times. This chain uses TRBV20-1 with TRBJ2-5, with a weak D call TRBD2 (5 bases). The CDR3 has 13 amino acids. The germline CDR1 and CDR2 sequences are DFQATT and SNEGSKA (reference sequence). V lost 5 bases, J lost 5 bases, and 15 bases lay in between. CDR3: CSADQLDMETQYF. The CDR3 coding sequence is TGCAGTGCTGACCAACTAGATATGGAGACCCAGTACTTC.

V and J are TRBV7-2 and TRBJ2-3; 7 positions match TRBD2. This CDR3 contains 14 residues. Trimming removed 5 bases from V and 4 bases from J; junction bases left unmatched: 6. Germline CDR1 reads SGHTA; CDR2 reads FQGNSA. The CDR3 here is CASSRSRGADTQYF. CDR3 coding DNA: TGTGCCAGCAGCCGAAGTCGGGGGGCAGATACGCAGTATTTT.

This chain joins TRBV29-1 and TRBJ2-5; the D call may be TRBD1 or TRBD2 (5 bases each). V lost 5 bases and J lost 2, with 12 bases in between. In germline, CDR1 is SQVTM, CDR2 ANQGSEA. This CDR3 contains 13 residues. For the CDR3, the DNA is TGCAGCGTTACCGGGGCAGGGCAAGAGACCCAGTACTTC. It codes for CSVTGAGQETQYF.

This clonotype was counted a few times. The V and J genes are TRBV3-1 and TRBJ1-1; 7 bases align to TRBD1. The J segment lost 3 bases and the V segment lost 3 bases, leaving 13 bases of the junction unmatched. Germline V gives CDR1 LGHDT, CDR2 YNNKEL (reference sequence). The CDR3 consists of 17 residues. The CDR3 region is CASSHVQGVVGDTEAFF. Written as DNA, the CDR3 is TGTGCCAGCAGCCACGTCCAGGGGGTAGTTGGGGACACTGAAGCTTTCTTT.

CDR3 amino acids: CASSFSNQETQYF. The CDR3, as DNA: TGTGCCAGCAGTTTCTCGAACCAAGAGACCCAGTACTTC. The chain joins TRBV12-3 or TRBV12-4 to TRBJ2-5; no definite D call. V lost 3 bases and J 0 bases, leaving 5 bases between the germline ends. The CDR3 totals 13 residues.

This clonotype appeared once. It may be a read error: a sequence one base away is much more abundant. The J gene is TRBJ2-7, the V gene TRBV28; D may be TRBD2 (5 bases). V shed 3 bases and J shed 5 bases, with 17 bases lying between them. CDR3 length: 15 amino acids. Per germline, CDR1 MDHEN and CDR2 SYDVKM. The CDR3 region has the DNA TGTGCCAGCAGTTTTGCCCCGGGATTTTCCCACGAGCAGTACTTC. It translates to CASSFAPGFSHEQYF.

The chain employs TRBV7-8 and TRBJ2-3, with 9 positions matching TRBD1. V gave up 1 base and J gave up 6 bases; unmatched junction bases: 8. Germline V gene data show CDR1 as SGHVS and CDR2 as FQNEAQ. There are 16 residues in the CDR3. CDR3 DNA: TGTGCCAGCAGCTTAGGAGTGGACAGGGGAGTTGATACGCAGTATTTT. Encoded protein: CASSLGVDRGVDTQYF.

As regards this clonotype: A much more abundant neighbour one base away suggests this may be a read error. CDR3 coding DNA: TGCGCCAGCAGCCAAGGAGGAGGAGCGACCCAGTACTTC. Translated: CASSQGGGATQYF. This sequence joins TRBV4-3 and TRBJ2-7, with D possibly TRBD2 on 5 matching bases. The J call may be in error: the DNA end matches TRBJ2-5 better. Germline V lookup: CDR1 LGHNA, CDR2 YSLEER. The CDR3 covers 13 residues.

V usage is TRBV25-1 and J usage is TRBJ2-7; D not certain. Trimming took off 4 bases at V and 6 bases at J, with 13 bases between the two ends. Germline V CDR1 and CDR2: MGHDK, SYGVNS. The length of the CDR3 is 13 residues. CDR3 bases: TGTGCCAGCAGTGCCTCTACGGCCGGCGAGCAGTACTTC. Encoded protein: CASSASTAGEQYF.

As concerns this clonotype: This may stem from a read error, because a much larger clone lies one nucleotide away. The genes are TRBV20-1 and TRBJ2-5; D possibly matches TRBD1 or TRBD2 (6 bases each). The J call is uncertain, as TRBJ2-7 better fits the DNA end. This CDR3 region has 15 residues. CDR1 DFQATT and CDR2 SNEGSKA come from the germline V gene (reference sequence). CDR3 sequence (DNA): TGCAGTGCTAGACAGGCAGGGGACTCCTCCTACGAGCAGTACTTC. This encodes CSARQAGDSSYEQYF.

CDR3 protein: CASSQDLLAGGSTDTQYF. In DNA, the CDR3 is TGTGCCAGCAGCCAAGACCTACTAGCGGGGGGTAGCACAGATACGCAGTATTTT. The chain links TRBV3-1 to TRBJ2-3; TRBD2 matches at 12 bases. The CDR3 covers 18 residues. Trimming cost V 0 bases and J 0 bases; bases outside gene matches: 4. Per germline, CDR1 LGHDT and CDR2 YNNKEL (reference sequence).

The rearrangement uses TRBV3-1 and TRBJ2-7; D possibly corresponds to TRBD2 (5 bases). The length of the CDR3 is 14 residues. The germline V gene has CDR1 LGHDT and CDR2 YNNKEL (reference sequence). The germline V and J ends were trimmed by 4 bases and 6 bases, with 16 bases remaining between them. The CDR3 coding sequence is TGTGCCAGCAGCCTCGGGATAGGGCGGCCCGAGCAGTACTTC. Amino acid sequence: CASSLGIGRPEQYF.

The chain uses TRBV6-2 or TRBV6-3 and TRBJ2-4; 8 bases map to TRBD1. The J call is uncertain, as TRBJ2-7 better fits the DNA end. The germline gives CDR1 MNHEY, CDR2 SVGEGT. The CDR3 has 13 residues. This chain's CDR3 is CASTRTGNYEQYF. The CDR3 DNA reads TGTGCCAGCACTCGGACAGGGAACTACGAGCAGTACTTC.